This T cell receptor beta chain derives from a study of blood T cell repertoires in COVID-19. CDR1 ENHRY and CDR2 SYGVKD come from the germline V gene. Trimming at V came to 10 bases and at J to 0 bases, leaving 3 bases not matched to a gene. This CDR3 has 13 residues. The protocol was immunoSEQ multiplex PCR, while the TCRdb copy is restricted to in-frame clones and leaves out a portion. The data show tens of thousands of clones, roughly 70% seen once. The sequenced material came from peripheral blood. The chain combines TRBV10-3 with TRBJ1-3; 7 bases are shared with TRBD1. This sequence originates from a man aged 70 or older with COVID-19, enrolled during active disease. CDR3 region: CATRDSSGNTIYF. CDR3 nucleotide sequence: TGTGCCACCAGGGACAGCTCTGGAAACACCATATATTTT.